Described below is a single T cell receptor beta chain sequence and its context. Its matching antigen is unknown. This sample was taken from a study of Ad26.COV2.S vaccination and SARS-CoV-2 variants. Study as a whole: Vaccine-arm donor from the placebo-controlled COV1001 Ad26.COV2.S trial. The study, taken as a whole, reports: Greater spike-specific TCR breadth was seen in vaccine recipients than in placebo recipients.

This CDR3 spans 17 amino acids. V was pared by 5 bases and J by 0 bases, with 17 bases between. CDR1 and CDR2 (germline): SEHNR, FQNEAQ (reference sequence). Using immunoSEQ multiplex PCR, the repertoire was profiled, and TCRdb retains in-frame clones only, with some absent. The sample includes some 340,000 clones, roughly 86% of them seen just once. Treatment noted: 15 to 20 received Ad26.COV2.S at low or high dose, single or two shots; about 5 received placebo; per-sample allocation not given. Each sample was drawn 63 days after the first injection (of vaccine or placebo). This chain links TRBV7-9 with TRBJ1-3; maybe TRBD1 (6 bases). The sequences come from peripheral blood, collected in a trial of Ad26.COV2.S vaccine versus placebo. This clonotype was obtained from a person between 18 and 59 years old who received the Ad26.COV2.S COVID-19 vaccine or a placebo. DNA for the CDR3: TGTGCCAGCAGCCCCAAAAGGGGGGGCCTCTCTGGAAACACCATATATTTT. This sequence encodes CASSPKRGGLSGNTIYF.